This T cell receptor beta chain was recorded in a study of PD-1 blockade in classical Hodgkin lymphoma. Study findings and constraints: Relapsed/refractory patients reportedly had the lowest baseline TCR diversity, below newly diagnosed patients, who were below healthy donors.

Documented time point: newly diagnosed, previously untreated cHL patient sample. Magnetic negative selection was used to purify CD4+ T cells from PBMCs that had been thawed. The length of the CDR3 is 11 residues. The ends were cut back, 3 bases at V and 3 bases at J, with 2 bases in the middle. Germline CDR1 reads KGHSH; CDR2 reads LQKENI. Generated by immunoSEQ multiplex PCR, the TCRdb table keeps only in-frame clones and is missing some. The table shows around 16,000 clones, with about 86% occurring only once. In the case of this clone: Antigen specificity is unknown.

The V call is TRBV18, the J call TRBJ2-5; D remains unclear. Source material: CD4+ T cells from blood. The source of this sequence is a human donor with classical Hodgkin lymphoma. Written as DNA, the CDR3 is TGTGCCAGCTCACCGAAAGAGACCCAGTACTTC. It specifies CASSPKETQYF.